This entry concerns a single T cell receptor (beta chain). Its cognate antigen is unknown. PCR amplification relied on 60 Vbeta primers (plus 13 Jbeta primers). Repertoires were generated with immunoSEQ multiplex PCR, while TCRdb's copy carries only in-frame clones and drops some. The sample includes roughly 140,000 clones, 73% of them seen just once. This record belongs to a study of cytomegalovirus exposure and HLA in healthy donors. About the research overall: One earlier analysis, a look at 150 million to 200 million T cells, found more than 100 million unique TCR beta sequences. Notes on the study in general: Per a later analysis, roughly 17,000 TCR beta sequences showed association with HLA alleles at 0.05 false discovery rate. The study recorded more than 150 TCR beta chains that were cytomegalovirus-associated. Specificity of a few CMV-associated chains for CMV antigens was verified in vitro.

V was pared by 7 bases and J by 0 bases, with 16 bases between. CDR3 length equals 16 residues. Germline V gene sequence: CDR1 SEHNR, CDR2 FQNEAQ (reference sequence). This TCR derives from a human donor in good health. V is TRBV7-9 and J is TRBJ1-3; a possible D gene is TRBD1 (5 bases). The sequenced sample consisted of PBMCs. CDR3 in amino acids: CASNPKDKTSGNTIYF. For the CDR3, the DNA is TGTGCCAGCAACCCAAAGGACAAAACCTCTGGAAACACCATATATTTT. Using reference TRBV7-9 and TRBJ1-3 for the parts outside the CDR3, the full variable domain is DTGVSQNPRHKITKRGQNVTFRCDPISEHNRLYWYRQTLGQGPEFLTYFQNEAQLEKSRLLSDRFSAERPKGSFSTLEIQRTEQGDSAMYLCASNPKDKTSGNTIYFGEGSWLTVV.